This is a list of T cell receptor beta chains from one sample in a study of blood T cell repertoires in COVID-19. Repertoires were generated with immunoSEQ multiplex PCR, while TCRdb's copy carries only in-frame clones and drops some. The sample yields around 100,000 clones, roughly nine tenths seen once. The sequencing sample was made of peripheral blood. These receptors were obtained from a woman older than 75 in a cohort sampled during active COVID-19. Each CDR3 is given with its conserved first and last residue. Each record gives: clone size, J gene, D gene, V gene, CDR3 DNA, CDR3 protein. A D gene is named only where the DNA matches it firmly. Clone size is stated in some rows and not others, as once, few, many or a class when expanded.

clone size: -; J gene: TRBJ2-2; D gene: TRBD2; V gene: TRBV9; CDR3 DNA: TGTGCCAGCAGCGCCTTAGCGGGGGGCCCCCTTATAAACACCGGGGAGCTGTTTTTT; CDR3 protein: CASSALAGGPLINTGELFF
clone size: -; J gene: TRBJ2-3; D gene: TRBD2; V gene: TRBV19; CDR3 DNA: TGTGCCAGTAGTTTTTCCGGGACTAACACAGATACGCAGTATTTT; CDR3 protein: CASSFSGTNTDTQYF
clone size: once; J gene: TRBJ1-5; D gene: TRBD1; V gene: TRBV2; CDR3 DNA: TGTGCCAGCAGTGTACAGGGGCCAGGTCAGCCCCAGCATTTT; CDR3 protein: CASSVQGPGQPQHF
clone size: -; J gene: TRBJ2-3; D gene: -; V gene: TRBV19; CDR3 DNA: TGTGCCAGTAATGGGGGGGGCAGGACGGTAGATACGCAGTATTTT; CDR3 protein: CASNGGGRTVDTQYF
clone size: -; J gene: TRBJ2-1; D gene: -; V gene: TRBV10-3; CDR3 DNA: TGTGCCATCACCTCTCCACAGCACAATGAGCAGTTCTTC; CDR3 protein: CAITSPQHNEQFF
clone size: -; J gene: TRBJ1-4; D gene: TRBD1; V gene: TRBV5-1; CDR3 DNA: TGCGCCAGCAGCTTGGGGTCTGGGACAGGGGATGAAAAACTGTTTTTT; CDR3 protein: CASSLGSGTGDEKLFF
clone size: -; J gene: TRBJ1-1; D gene: -; V gene: TRBV12-3/TRBV12-4; CDR3 DNA: TGTGCCAGCAGTTTCGGAGCCCTCACTGAAGCTTTCTTT; CDR3 protein: CASSFGALTEAFF
clone size: -; J gene: TRBJ2-1; D gene: -; V gene: TRBV21-1; CDR3 DNA: TGTGCCACCAGGCCCATGGCTAGCGGGAGGTTGCACTCCTACAATGAGCAGTTCTTC; CDR3 protein: CATRPMASGRLHSYNEQFF
clone size: -; J gene: TRBJ2-1; D gene: -; V gene: TRBV3-1/TRBV3-2; CDR3 DNA: TGTGCCAGCAGCCAAGATCTGCTGTGGGCTGGGAATGAGCAGTTCTTC; CDR3 protein: CASSQDLLWAGNEQFF
clone size: once; J gene: TRBJ2-2; D gene: TRBD2; V gene: TRBV24-1; CDR3 DNA: TGTGCCACCAGTGATGCGGGACTAGCGGCCGGGGAGCTGTTTTTT; CDR3 protein: CATSDAGLAAGELFF
clone size: -; J gene: TRBJ2-2; D gene: -; V gene: TRBV3-1/TRBV3-2; CDR3 DNA: TGTGCCAGCAGCCCCCTCAGGGGTACCGGGGAGCTGTTTTTT; CDR3 protein: CASSPLRGTGELFF
clone size: -; J gene: TRBJ2-2; D gene: -; V gene: TRBV12-3/TRBV12-4; CDR3 DNA: TGTGCCAGCAGCCATGTAGGACGGGAGTTGTTTTTT; CDR3 protein: CASSHVGRELFF
clone size: once; J gene: TRBJ2-7; D gene: TRBD1; V gene: TRBV29-1; CDR3 DNA: TGCAGCGTTGAAGGCAGGGACAGGGGGAGAAGAGACGAGCAGTACTTC; CDR3 protein: CSVEGRDRGRRDEQYF
clone size: -; J gene: TRBJ2-1; D gene: TRBD2; V gene: TRBV3-1/TRBV3-2; CDR3 DNA: TGTGCCAGCAGCCAAACTCGGGGGACTAGCGGCTACAATGAGCAGTTCTTC; CDR3 protein: CASSQTRGTSGYNEQFF
clone size: once; J gene: TRBJ2-3; D gene: TRBD2; V gene: TRBV4-2; CDR3 DNA: TGTGCCAGCACCGTTAGGACTAGCGAAGCGGATACGCAGTATTTT; CDR3 protein: CASTVRTSEADTQYF
clone size: -; J gene: TRBJ1-3; D gene: -; V gene: TRBV7-9; CDR3 DNA: TGTGCCAGCAGCTCAGGGGCTGGAAACACCATATATTTT; CDR3 protein: CASSSGAGNTIYF
clone size: -; J gene: TRBJ2-7; D gene: TRBD2; V gene: TRBV27; CDR3 DNA: TGTGCCAGCAGTTTGAGTTGGACTAGCAGCTACGAGCAGTACTTC; CDR3 protein: CASSLSWTSSYEQYF
clone size: -; J gene: TRBJ2-7; D gene: TRBD1; V gene: TRBV6-2/TRBV6-3; CDR3 DNA: TGTGCCAGCAGTTTAGCACCAGGGGGATTGGGCTACGAGCAGTACTTC; CDR3 protein: CASSLAPGGLGYEQYF
clone size: once; J gene: TRBJ1-1; D gene: -; V gene: TRBV28; CDR3 DNA: TGTGCCAGCAGGGGCCGGGGGGGCACTGAAGCTTTCTTT; CDR3 protein: CASRGRGGTEAFF
clone size: -; J gene: TRBJ2-3; D gene: TRBD2; V gene: TRBV11-2; CDR3 DNA: TGTGCCAGCAGCTTAGGAAGCGGGGCAATCACAGATACGCAGTATTTT; CDR3 protein: CASSLGSGAITDTQYF
clone size: -; J gene: TRBJ2-5; D gene: TRBD2; V gene: TRBV7-9; CDR3 DNA: TGTGCCAGCAGCCGGCTAACTAGCGGGGGGTTGGAGACCCAGTACTTC; CDR3 protein: CASSRLTSGGLETQYF
clone size: -; J gene: TRBJ2-7; D gene: -; V gene: TRBV5-8; CDR3 DNA: TGTGCCAGCAGCTTGCAGGGGAGGGGTTCCTACGAGCAGTACTTC; CDR3 protein: CASSLQGRGSYEQYF
clone size: -; J gene: TRBJ1-2; D gene: -; V gene: TRBV10-3; CDR3 DNA: TGTGCCATCAGTCCCCAGGGGAACTATGGCTACACCTTC; CDR3 protein: CAISPQGNYGYTF
clone size: once; J gene: TRBJ2-7; D gene: -; V gene: TRBV6-1; CDR3 DNA: TGTGCCAGCAGTGACCGGACAGGGCTCGCGGGGAGGGTCTCCTACGAGCAGTACTTC; CDR3 protein: CASSDRTGLAGRVSYEQYF
clone size: once; J gene: TRBJ1-3; D gene: -; V gene: TRBV6-6; CDR3 DNA: TGTGCCAGCAGTTACGGGCTGGGTGGAAACACCATATATTTT; CDR3 protein: CASSYGLGGNTIYF
clone size: -; J gene: TRBJ2-7; D gene: -; V gene: TRBV18; CDR3 DNA: TGTGCCAGCTCACTTCAAACACAGGGAGCACATACCTACGAGCAGTACTTC; CDR3 protein: CASSLQTQGAHTYEQYF
clone size: -; J gene: TRBJ2-7; D gene: TRBD1; V gene: TRBV7-9; CDR3 DNA: TGTGCCAGCAGCTTAGCGGGACAGGGGGCGTTCGAGCAGTACTTC; CDR3 protein: CASSLAGQGAFEQYF
clone size: -; J gene: TRBJ1-2; D gene: -; V gene: TRBV3-1/TRBV3-2; CDR3 DNA: TGTGCCAGCAGCCAAGCTCAGGGGAGTGTTGCGTATGGCTACACCTTC; CDR3 protein: CASSQAQGSVAYGYTF
clone size: -; J gene: TRBJ2-2; D gene: -; V gene: TRBV5-1; CDR3 DNA: TGCGCCAGCAGCTTTTCCCCTCGGGGGAACACCGGGGAGCTGTTTTTT; CDR3 protein: CASSFSPRGNTGELFF
clone size: once; J gene: TRBJ2-5; D gene: TRBD2; V gene: TRBV19; CDR3 DNA: TGTGCCAGTACACCGCTAGCGGGAGGAGTCGTAGAGACCCAGTACTTC; CDR3 protein: CASTPLAGGVVETQYF
clone size: -; J gene: TRBJ2-1; D gene: -; V gene: TRBV5-1; CDR3 DNA: TGCGCCAGCAGCTTGGGTAGCGGACACAATGAGCAGTTCTTC; CDR3 protein: CASSLGSGHNEQFF
clone size: once; J gene: TRBJ2-1; D gene: -; V gene: TRBV7-2; CDR3 DNA: TGTGCCAGCAGTCATTCGGCAGGCAGTGAGCAGTTCTTC; CDR3 protein: CASSHSAGSEQFF
clone size: -; J gene: TRBJ1-1; D gene: -; V gene: TRBV5-6; CDR3 DNA: TGTGCCAGCAGCTTGACAGGGATGAACACTGAAGCTTTCTTT; CDR3 protein: CASSLTGMNTEAFF
clone size: -; J gene: TRBJ1-5; D gene: -; V gene: TRBV19; CDR3 DNA: TGTGCCAGTACCACAGGGCACGGTCAGCCCCAGCATTTT; CDR3 protein: CASTTGHGQPQHF
clone size: few; J gene: TRBJ2-7; D gene: TRBD2; V gene: TRBV12-3/TRBV12-4; CDR3 DNA: TGTGCCAGCGGGCTAGCGGGGTCCTACGAGCAGTACTTC; CDR3 protein: CASGLAGSYEQYF
clone size: -; J gene: TRBJ2-1; D gene: -; V gene: TRBV9; CDR3 DNA: TGTGCCAGCAGCGTAGGCGGAGGCGCCTACAATGAGCAGTTCTTC; CDR3 protein: CASSVGGGAYNEQFF
clone size: -; J gene: TRBJ2-5; D gene: TRBD2; V gene: TRBV7-2; CDR3 DNA: TGTGCCAGCAGCTTAGTCGCTAGCGGCAGCCAAGAGACCCAGTACTTC; CDR3 protein: CASSLVASGSQETQYF
clone size: -; J gene: TRBJ2-1; D gene: -; V gene: TRBV3-1/TRBV3-2; CDR3 DNA: TGTGCCAGCAGCCAAGATCTCCCCGGGAGCTCCTACAATGAGCAGTTCTTC; CDR3 protein: CASSQDLPGSSYNEQFF
clone size: -; J gene: TRBJ2-7; D gene: TRBD2; V gene: TRBV3-1/TRBV3-2; CDR3 DNA: TGTGCCAGCAGCCATGGCGCTGCTAGCGGTTACGAGCAGTACTTC; CDR3 protein: CASSHGAASGYEQYF
clone size: -; J gene: TRBJ1-2; D gene: -; V gene: TRBV12-3/TRBV12-4; CDR3 DNA: TGTGCCAGCAGTGGAGACAGGTTCTATGGCTACACCTTC; CDR3 protein: CASSGDRFYGYTF
clone size: -; J gene: TRBJ2-2; D gene: TRBD1; V gene: TRBV5-6; CDR3 DNA: TGTGCCAGCAGACCGGGACAGACGAACACCGGGGAGCTGTTTTTT; CDR3 protein: CASRPGQTNTGELFF
clone size: -; J gene: TRBJ1-5; D gene: TRBD1; V gene: TRBV19; CDR3 DNA: TGTGCCAGTATCAAAGACAGGGACTCAGGTAATCAGCCCCAGCATTTT; CDR3 protein: CASIKDRDSGNQPQHF
clone size: -; J gene: TRBJ1-1; D gene: -; V gene: TRBV30; CDR3 DNA: TGTGCCTGGGCCTTAGGAGAGGTCACTGAAGCTTTCTTT; CDR3 protein: CAWALGEVTEAFF
clone size: -; J gene: TRBJ2-7; D gene: -; V gene: TRBV28; CDR3 DNA: TGTGCCAGCAGTCCCCACCTCTGGGGCAGGCACTCCTACGAGCAGTACTTC; CDR3 protein: CASSPHLWGRHSYEQYF
clone size: -; J gene: TRBJ2-5; D gene: -; V gene: TRBV6-5; CDR3 DNA: TGTGCCAGCAGCCGTCGACCGGGAGAGACCCAGTACTTC; CDR3 protein: CASSRRPGETQYF
clone size: -; J gene: TRBJ1-1; D gene: -; V gene: TRBV11-1; CDR3 DNA: TGTGCCAGCAGCTTACAGAAGAACACTGAAGCTTTCTTT; CDR3 protein: CASSLQKNTEAFF
clone size: -; J gene: TRBJ1-6; D gene: TRBD1; V gene: TRBV4-1; CDR3 DNA: TGCGCCAGCAGCGGACAGGGGGGGAATCCACCCCTCCACTTT; CDR3 protein: CASSGQGGNPPLHF
clone size: -; J gene: TRBJ2-7; D gene: TRBD2; V gene: TRBV2; CDR3 DNA: TGTGCCAGCAGCGACCTCGGACTAGCGCAGCAGTACTTC; CDR3 protein: CASSDLGLAQQYF
clone size: -; J gene: TRBJ2-5; D gene: TRBD2; V gene: TRBV2; CDR3 DNA: TGTGCCACCCAAAAGGCGGGAGTGGGAGAGACCCAGTACTTC; CDR3 protein: CATQKAGVGETQYF
clone size: -; J gene: TRBJ1-5; D gene: -; V gene: TRBV2; CDR3 DNA: TGTGCCAGCAGTTCCCTAGGGGTTGGCAATCAGCCCCAGCATTTT; CDR3 protein: CASSSLGVGNQPQHF
clone size: -; J gene: TRBJ1-1; D gene: -; V gene: TRBV11-2; CDR3 DNA: TGTGCCAGCAGCCTCGGACTGGCTGAAGCTTTCTTT; CDR3 protein: CASSLGLAEAFF
clone size: -; J gene: TRBJ2-7; D gene: TRBD1; V gene: TRBV18; CDR3 DNA: TGTGCCAGCTCACCACCGGGACAGGATCGGCAGTACTTC; CDR3 protein: CASSPPGQDRQYF
clone size: -; J gene: TRBJ1-5; D gene: TRBD1; V gene: TRBV11-2; CDR3 DNA: TGTGCCAGCAGCCCAGGGGGGAATCAGCCCCAGCATTTT; CDR3 protein: CASSPGGNQPQHF
clone size: -; J gene: TRBJ2-2; D gene: -; V gene: TRBV4-1; CDR3 DNA: TGCGCCAGCAGCCAAGATAGCGGTGGTTACACCGGGGAGCTGTTTTTT; CDR3 protein: CASSQDSGGYTGELFF
clone size: -; J gene: TRBJ2-4; D gene: TRBD1; V gene: TRBV19; CDR3 DNA: TGTGCCAGTAGTGAACGACAGGGGCGAAACATTCAGTACTTC; CDR3 protein: CASSERQGRNIQYF